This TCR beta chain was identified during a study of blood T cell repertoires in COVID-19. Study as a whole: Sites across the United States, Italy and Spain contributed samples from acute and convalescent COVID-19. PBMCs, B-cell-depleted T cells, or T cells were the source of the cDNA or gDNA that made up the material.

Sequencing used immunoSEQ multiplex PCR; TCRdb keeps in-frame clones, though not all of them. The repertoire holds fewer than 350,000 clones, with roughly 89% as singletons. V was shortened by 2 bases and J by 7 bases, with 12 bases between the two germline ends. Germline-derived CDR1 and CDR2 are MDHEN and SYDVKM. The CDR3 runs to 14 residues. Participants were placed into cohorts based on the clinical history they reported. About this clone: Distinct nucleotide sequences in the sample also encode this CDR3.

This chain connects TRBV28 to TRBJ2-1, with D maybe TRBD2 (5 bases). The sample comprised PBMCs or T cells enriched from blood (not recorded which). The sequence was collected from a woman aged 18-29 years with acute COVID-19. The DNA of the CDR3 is TGTGCCAGCAGTTTAAGTGGAGGTGGAAATGAGCAGTTCTTC. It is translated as CASSLSGGGNEQFF.